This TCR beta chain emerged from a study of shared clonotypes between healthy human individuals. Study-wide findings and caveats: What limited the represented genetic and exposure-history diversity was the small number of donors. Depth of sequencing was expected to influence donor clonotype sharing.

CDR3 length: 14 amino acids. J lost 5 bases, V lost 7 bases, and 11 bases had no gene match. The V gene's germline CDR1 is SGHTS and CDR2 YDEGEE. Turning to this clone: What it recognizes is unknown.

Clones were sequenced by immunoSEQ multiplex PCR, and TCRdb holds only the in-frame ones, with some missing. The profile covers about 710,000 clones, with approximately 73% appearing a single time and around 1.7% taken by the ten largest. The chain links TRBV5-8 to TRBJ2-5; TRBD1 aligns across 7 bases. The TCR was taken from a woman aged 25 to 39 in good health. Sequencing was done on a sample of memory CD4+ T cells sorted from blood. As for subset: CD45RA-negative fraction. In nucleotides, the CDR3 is TGTGCCAGCCACGGACAGGCCTCCTGGGAGACCCAGTACTTC. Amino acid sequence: CASHGQASWETQYF.